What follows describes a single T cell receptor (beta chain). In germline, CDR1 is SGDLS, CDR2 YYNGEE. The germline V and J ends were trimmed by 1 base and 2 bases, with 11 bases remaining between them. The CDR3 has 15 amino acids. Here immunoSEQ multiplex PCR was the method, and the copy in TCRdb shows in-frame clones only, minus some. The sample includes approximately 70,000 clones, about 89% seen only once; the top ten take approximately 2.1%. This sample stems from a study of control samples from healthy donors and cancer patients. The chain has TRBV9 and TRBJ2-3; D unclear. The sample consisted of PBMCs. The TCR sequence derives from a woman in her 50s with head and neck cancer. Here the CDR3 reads CASSVSDGFTDTQYF. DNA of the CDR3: TGTGCCAGCAGCGTAAGTGACGGATTCACAGATACGCAGTATTTT.